These 29 T cell receptor beta chains were sequenced from one sample in a study of a mutant IDH1 vaccine in newly diagnosed glioma. No antigens are known for them. This table comes from immunoSEQ multiplex PCR, and its TCRdb copy is limited to in-frame clones, with some not included. The repertoire has fewer than 35,000 clones, around 58% of them found once; the top ten carry about 10%. Stated time point: week 5, during vaccination. A single vaccine dose contained 300 ug of mutant IDH1 20-mer peptide, and topical imiquimod was used with it. The source was PBMCs, collected from a glioma patient whose treatment included an IDH1 peptide vaccine. The receptors originated from a woman between 18 and 30 years old with glioma.

In this sample, this clone turned up a few times. The rearrangement joins TRBV30 to TRBJ2-1; TRBD2 agrees at 11 bases. Germline V lookup: CDR1 GTSNPN, CDR2 SVGIG (reference sequence). This CDR3 contains 15 residues. The V and J ends lost 2 bases and 6 bases, in that order; junction bases with no gene match: 6. CDR3 loop: CAWSQGSGGANEQFF. In DNA form, the CDR3 reads TGTGCCTGGAGTCAAGGTAGCGGGGGGGCCAATGAGCAGTTCTTC.

This clone was observed a few times. This rearrangement joins TRBV5-1 to TRBJ2-3, with D possibly TRBD1 on 6 matching bases. The germline gives CDR1 SGHRS, CDR2 YFSETQ. The CDR3 loop spans 14 amino acids. Trimming shortened V by 4 bases and J by 6 bases, and 15 bases separated the two germline ends. CDR3 nucleotide sequence: TGCGCCAGCAGCACAGGGACCACGAGGGATACGCAGTATTTT. Translation: CASSTGTTRDTQYF.

This rearrangement joins TRBV2 to TRBJ1-2; D not certain. V was pared by 9 bases and J by 2 bases, with 16 bases between. The CDR3 consists of 14 residues. Germline V gene lookup returns CDR1 SNHLY and CDR2 FYNNEI. The CDR3 protein is CARLLWTGNYGYTF. CDR3 DNA: TGTGCCAGACTACTATGGACGGGAAACTATGGCTACACCTTC.

The chain employs TRBV7-2 and TRBJ2-7; D not resolved. The V end was cut by 2 bases, the J end by 5 bases, with 13 bases between. Germline loops: CDR1 SGHTA, CDR2 FQGNSA. CDR3 length equals 14 residues. In DNA form, the CDR3 reads TGTGCCAGCAGCTTAAATATAGGCCGGAACGAGCAGTACTTC. Translating it yields CASSLNIGRNEQYF. Full variable domain (rest looked up from reference TRBV7-2 and TRBJ2-7): GAGVSQSPSNKVTEKGKDVELRCDPISGHTALYWYRQSLGQGLEFLIYFQGNSAPDKSGLPSDRFSAERTGGSVSTLTIQRTQQEDSAVYLCASSLNIGRNEQYFGPGTRLTVT.

This clone has just a few counts. The J gene is TRBJ2-7, the V gene TRBV7-9, with D possibly matching TRBD2 (6 bases). The CDR3 is 14 residues long. The V gene lost 1 base and the J gene lost 2 bases, with 9 bases spanning the gap. CDR1 is SEHNR and CDR2 is FQNEAQ in the germline V gene (reference sequence). As DNA, the CDR3 is TGTGCCAGCAGCTTAGAAGCTAGCGCCTACGAGCAGTACTTC. Translation gives CASSLEASAYEQYF.

V is TRBV30 and J is TRBJ1-2, with D possibly being TRBD1 (6 bases). This CDR3 is built from 11 residues. From germline, CDR1 is GTSNPN and CDR2 SVGIG (reference sequence). Trimming removed 4 bases at V and 8 bases at J, with 11 bases between. The CDR3 nucleotides read TGTGCCTGGACCCCGGGGGGCGGCTACACCTTC. Translated, it gives CAWTPGGGYTF.

This chain links TRBV21-1 with TRBJ1-3; the table gives TRBD1 as D, unverified against the DNA. TRBV21-1 is a recognized pseudogene. The CDR3 spans 16 residues. Here the CDR3 DNA reads TGTGCCAGCAGCAAGGGGGGACAGCTCCCTGGAAACACCATATATTTT. This translates into CASSKGGQLPGNTIYF.

The chain couples TRBV4-1 to TRBJ2-7; D is uncertain. CDR3 length equals 15 residues. The V end lost 0 bases, the J end lost 4 bases, and 13 bases lay between the germline ends. Germline V gene sequence: CDR1 MGHRA, CDR2 YSYEKL. CDR3 DNA: TGCGCCAGCAGCCAAGACGGCCCAGGTCCGTACGAGCAGTACTTC. Encoded protein: CASSQDGPGPYEQYF.

This clone was seen a single time. The chain joins TRBV11-3 to TRBJ2-2, with a tentative D call TRBD2 (6 bases). V lost 5 bases, J lost 0 bases, and 19 bases lay in between. The germline CDR1 and CDR2 sequences are SGHNT and YENEEA. The CDR3 spans 18 residues. The CDR3 spells CASSPLGGVGSNTGELFF. The CDR3 region has the DNA TGTGCCAGCAGCCCACTTGGCGGGGTGGGATCGAACACCGGGGAGCTGTTTTTT.

This clone was seen more than once but under ten times. The CDR3 nucleotides read TGTGCCAGCAGTTACTCGATATTGCAGATTAATTCACCCCTCCACTTT. It specifies CASSYSILQINSPLHF. The rearrangement links TRBV6-5 to TRBJ1-6; D gene ambiguous. Looked up from germline, CDR1 is MNHEY and CDR2 is SVGAGI. This CDR3 has 16 residues. V lost 0 bases, J lost 6 bases, and 12 bases lay in between.

The V gene is TRBV4-3, the J gene TRBJ2-7; 10 nucleotides align to TRBD2. V shed 3 bases, J shed 4 bases, and the junction held 6 bases outside the gene matches. This CDR3 region has 15 residues. Germline V CDR1 and CDR2: LGHNA, YSLEER. The CDR3, as DNA: TGCGCCAGCAGCCAGGGACTAGCGCCCGCGTACGAGCAGTACTTC. Translation: CASSQGLAPAYEQYF.

CDR3 residues: CASSSESFAEAFF. The CDR3 nucleotides are TGTGCCAGCAGCTCGGAATCCTTCGCTGAAGCTTTCTTT. The chain is built from TRBV7-2 and TRBJ1-1; D is undetermined. Trimming left V 4 bases short and J 6 bases short, with 12 bases between. Germline CDR1 is SGHTA and CDR2 is FQGNSA. The CDR3 extends over 13 amino acids.

The chain links TRBV7-9 to TRBJ2-3, with TRBD1 matching 11 bases. The V segment lost 5 bases and the J segment 4 bases; nucleotides outside the gene matches: 5. This CDR3 comprises 15 residues. Germline values: CDR1 SEHNR, CDR2 FQNEAQ (reference sequence). The CDR3 DNA follows: TGTGCCAGCAGCCCGGACAGGGGGCGCGCAGATACGCAGTATTTT. This encodes CASSPDRGRADTQYF.

The chain links TRBV21-1 to TRBJ2-5. TRBV21-1 is shown as a pseudogene. CDR3 length: 13 residues. The CDR3 protein is CASSTSRGETQYF. In DNA form, the CDR3 reads TGTGCCAGCAGCACCTCCCGTGGGGAGACCCAGTACTTC.

The rearrangement uses TRBV25-1 and TRBJ2-7, with TRBD1 as a possible D gene (5 bases). The germline V and J ends were trimmed by 1 base and 6 bases, with 7 bases remaining between them. The CDR3 is 12 amino acids. In germline, CDR1 is MGHDK, CDR2 SYGVNS. The CDR3 loop is CASSESGIEQYF. CDR3 coding DNA: TGTGCCAGCAGTGAATCAGGGATCGAGCAGTACTTC.

The chain couples TRBV28 to TRBJ2-6, with TRBD1 matching 8 bases. CDR1 is MDHEN, CDR2 SYDVKM, per germline. J was trimmed by 0 bases and V by 3 bases; bases with no gene match: 7. This CDR3 is built from 18 residues. The CDR3 sequence: CASSLAGTGPSGANVLTF. CDR3 coding DNA: TGTGCCAGCAGTTTGGCCGGGACAGGTCCCTCTGGGGCCAACGTCCTGACTTTC.

The CDR3 protein is CASSREEGEGHSPLHF. Here the CDR3 DNA reads TGTGCCAGCAGCCGCGAAGAGGGAGAAGGGCATTCACCCCTCCACTTT. This sequence joins TRBV4-2 and TRBJ1-6; D gene ambiguous. Germline V gene sequence: CDR1 LGHNA, CDR2 YNFKEQ. There are 16 residues in the CDR3. The V end was cut by 4 bases, the J end by 8 bases, with 18 bases between.

The rearrangement links TRBV5-1 to TRBJ1-2; D is unclear. Between the trimmed V and J ends, which lost 5 bases and 7 bases, there was a span of 9 bases. Germline V gene sequence: CDR1 SGHRS, CDR2 YFSETQ. The CDR3 extends over 11 amino acids. Here the CDR3 DNA reads TGCGCCAGCAGTGGGGTGACTGGCTACACCTTC. It encodes CASSGVTGYTF.

The rearrangement joins TRBV7-2 to TRBJ2-7; 7 bases line up with TRBD2. Trimming at V came to 2 bases and at J to 2 bases, leaving 6 bases not matched to a gene. Germline-derived CDR1 and CDR2 are SGHTA and FQGNSA. The CDR3 covers 15 residues. The CDR3 DNA sequence: TGTGCCAGCAGCTTACCGGGACTACCACCCTACGAGCAGTACTTC. Its protein is CASSLPGLPPYEQYF.

CDR3 bases: TGTGCCAGCAGCTCGCCTAGGGGCACAGATACGCAGTATTTT. Translating it yields CASSSPRGTDTQYF. The chain couples TRBV2 to TRBJ2-3; D is uncertain. V was pared by 6 bases and J by 1 base, with 11 bases between. The germline CDR1 and CDR2 sequences are SNHLY and FYNNEI. There are 14 residues in the CDR3.

The rearrangement links TRBV15 to TRBJ1-5; D is undetermined. Germline CDR1 is LNHNV and CDR2 is YYDKDF (reference sequence). V lost 3 bases and J lost 2, with 8 bases in between. This CDR3 is built from 14 residues. CDR3 nucleotide sequence: TGTGCCACCAGCAGTGGGTGGGGCAATCAGCCCCAGCATTTT. Residues: CATSSGWGNQPQHF. The full variable domain, rest sourced from reference TRBV15 and TRBJ1-5, is DAMVIQNPRYQVTQFGKPVTLSCSQTLNHNVMYWYQQKSSQAPKLLFHYYDKDFNNEADTPDNFQSRRPNTSFCFLDIRSPGLGDTAMYLCATSSGWGNQPQHFGDGTRLSIL.

The chain employs TRBV6-4 and TRBJ1-6; the D is unclear. Trimming cost V 5 bases and J 9 bases, with 8 bases left between them. This CDR3 region has 12 residues. Germline V gene sequence: CDR1 MRHNA, CDR2 SNTAGT. CDR3 bases: TGTGCCAGCAGTACCTACGGTTCACCCCTCCACTTT. It yields the protein CASSTYGSPLHF.

The chain combines TRBV11-2 with TRBJ2-1, with 7 bases aligning to TRBD1. Germline V gives CDR1 SGHAT, CDR2 FQNNGV. CDR3 length: 14 residues. J gave up 4 bases and V 5 bases, and 5 bases lay outside the gene matches. CDR3 DNA sequence: TGTGCCAGCAGCACGGGGACAGCTTACAATGAGCAGTTCTTC. It encodes CASSTGTAYNEQFF.

The sample holds one count of this clone. CDR3 region: CAISVPGQGLRGYTF. DNA of the CDR3: TGTGCCATCTCCGTACCGGGACAGGGGCTCAGGGGCTACACCTTC. The V gene is TRBV2, the J gene TRBJ1-2; TRBD1 agrees at 10 bases. The CDR3 sequence is 15 residues long. In germline, CDR1 is SNHLY, CDR2 FYNNEI. The J segment lost 8 bases and the V segment lost 10 bases, leaving 16 bases of the junction unmatched.

The chain is built from TRBV11-2 and TRBJ2-1; D tentatively reads TRBD1 or TRBD2 (5 bases each). Between the trimmed V and J ends, which lost 1 base and 5 bases, there was a span of 18 bases. The V gene's germline CDR1 is SGHAT and CDR2 FQNNGV. CDR3 size: 17 residues. The CDR3, as DNA: TGTGCCAGCAGCTTAGGGACATCAACTAGTGGTCACAATGAGCAGTTCTTC. Residues: CASSLGTSTSGHNEQFF.

This clone was counted between two and nine times. The rearrangement joins TRBV28 to TRBJ1-2, with D hard to call. CDR1 and CDR2 from the germline V gene are MDHEN and SYDVKM. This CDR3 region has 11 residues. Trimming removed 6 bases at V and 4 bases at J, with 6 bases between. CDR3 coding DNA: TGTGCCAGCAGCCACTTCTATGGCTACACCTTC. Translation gives CASSHFYGYTF.

This clone was seen a single time. The same CDR3 arises from other DNA sequences in this sample as well. This chain uses TRBV30 with TRBJ2-2, with D perhaps matching TRBD1 (6 bases). Trimming removed 2 bases from V and 5 bases from J, with 9 bases in between. This CDR3 region has 13 residues. The germline gives CDR1 GTSNPN, CDR2 SVGIG (reference sequence). CDR3 in DNA: TGTGCCTGGAGTTCGAGGGGGACCGGGGAGCTGTTTTTT. Translating gives CAWSSRGTGELFF. Based on the CDR3 plus reference TRBV30 and TRBJ2-2, the full variable domain is SQTIHQWPATLVQPVGSPLSLECTVEGTSNPNLYWYRQAAGRGLQLLFYSVGIGQISSEVPQNLSASRPQDRQFILSSKKLLLSDSGFYLCAWSSRGTGELFFGEGSRLTVL.

V and J are TRBV5-1 and TRBJ2-3, with 16 bases fitting TRBD2. Germline V gives CDR1 SGHRS, CDR2 YFSETQ. Trimming took 3 bases from V and 2 from J; bases not matched to a gene: 3. This CDR3 region has 17 residues. The CDR3 DNA sequence: TGCGCCAGCAGCTCGGGACTAGCGGGGGGGCCCACAGATACGCAGTATTTT. This codes for CASSSGLAGGPTDTQYF.

This sequence joins TRBV6-1 and TRBJ1-5, with a weak D call TRBD1 (5 bases). V was trimmed by 10 bases and J by 2 bases, leaving 9 bases between them. Germline-derived CDR1 and CDR2 are MNHNS and SASEGT. This CDR3 contains 12 residues. In DNA form, the CDR3 reads TGTGCCACTCAGGGCGGCAATCAGCCCCAGCATTTT. It is translated as CATQGGNQPQHF.